These T cell receptor beta chains were read from a single sample in a study of identical twins. TCRdb ran MiXCR on the 5' RACE reads and lists one entry per CDR3 protein. The sample has about 470,000 distinct CDR3 sequences, about 24% seen once. These data were also filed under a second study, of T cells expressing NK-cell markers.

Specimen: CD4+ T cells sorted from blood. Source of these receptors: a woman aged 18-29 years in good health. Both conserved end residues are part of each CDR3. Fields, in order: D gene, J gene, V gene, clone size, CDR3 protein, CDR3 DNA. The D gene is left open where the match is weak. Expanded clones get a size class; other rows say once, few or many, or leave the size out.

D gene: .; J gene: TRBJ1-1; V gene: TRBV15; clone size: few; CDR3 protein: CATSRSAYTEAFF; CDR3 DNA: TGTGCCACCAGCAGATCAGCATACACTGAAGCTTTCTTT
D gene: .; J gene: TRBJ1-4; V gene: TRBV5-1; clone size: few; CDR3 protein: CASSLPRDSDEKLFF; CDR3 DNA: TGCGCCAGCAGCCTACCCCGGGATAGTGATGAAAAACTGTTTTTT
D gene: .; J gene: TRBJ2-7; V gene: TRBV20-1; clone size: .; CDR3 protein: CSAPPSGLVEQYF; CDR3 DNA: TGCAGTGCTCCCCCCTCAGGGTTGGTCGAGCAGTACTTC
D gene: TRBD2; J gene: TRBJ2-5; V gene: TRBV20-1; clone size: .; CDR3 protein: CSAGGLAGQKETQYF; CDR3 DNA: TGCAGTGCTGGAGGACTAGCGGGCCAAAAAGAGACCCAGTACTTC
D gene: .; J gene: TRBJ2-1; V gene: TRBV6-1; clone size: many; CDR3 protein: CASSRLGGVLQENNEQFF; CDR3 DNA: TGTGCCAGCAGTCGACTAGGGGGGGTCCTACAAGAAAACAATGAGCAGTTCTTC
D gene: TRBD1; J gene: TRBJ1-4; V gene: TRBV12-3/TRBV12-4; clone size: .; CDR3 protein: CASSQLWTGDGKLFF; CDR3 DNA: TGTGCCAGCAGTCAACTGTGGACAGGGGACGGAAAACTGTTTTTT
D gene: .; J gene: TRBJ1-1; V gene: TRBV5-6; clone size: .; CDR3 protein: CASSLLGMGDTEAFF; CDR3 DNA: TGTGCCAGCAGCTTGTTAGGAATGGGGGACACTGAAGCTTTCTTT
D gene: .; J gene: TRBJ2-1; V gene: TRBV9; clone size: .; CDR3 protein: CASSYDPRDEQFF; CDR3 DNA: TGTGCCAGCAGTTATGACCCACGGGATGAGCAGTTCTTC
D gene: TRBD2; J gene: TRBJ2-5; V gene: TRBV5-1; clone size: .; CDR3 protein: CASSLGTSGGEETQYF; CDR3 DNA: TGCGCCAGCAGCTTGGGCACTAGCGGGGGGGAAGAGACCCAGTACTTC
D gene: .; J gene: TRBJ2-1; V gene: TRBV4-2; clone size: .; CDR3 protein: CAMGPGILYNEQFF; CDR3 DNA: TGTGCCATGGGCCCTGGGATACTCTACAATGAGCAGTTCTTC
D gene: TRBD1; J gene: TRBJ2-1; V gene: TRBV5-6; clone size: .; CDR3 protein: CASSLRQGNEQFF; CDR3 DNA: TGTGCCAGCAGCCTAAGACAGGGCAATGAGCAGTTCTTC
D gene: .; J gene: TRBJ2-3; V gene: TRBV5-6; clone size: few; CDR3 protein: CASRRRGRTDTQYF; CDR3 DNA: TGTGCCAGCCGGAGGCGGGGGCGCACAGATACGCAGTATTTT
D gene: TRBD2; J gene: TRBJ2-1; V gene: TRBV20-1; clone size: few; CDR3 protein: CSADGASGGEQFF; CDR3 DNA: TGCAGTGCCGACGGGGCTAGCGGGGGTGAGCAGTTCTTC
D gene: .; J gene: TRBJ2-6; V gene: TRBV20-1; clone size: once; CDR3 protein: CSCWGGTGANVLTF; CDR3 DNA: TGCAGTTGCTGGGGGGGCACTGGGGCCAACGTCCTGACTTTC
D gene: .; J gene: TRBJ1-2; V gene: TRBV6-1; clone size: few; CDR3 protein: CASSISRGTSYTF; CDR3 DNA: TGTGCCAGCAGCATATCCCGGGGGACTTCCTACACCTTC
D gene: TRBD2; J gene: TRBJ2-7; V gene: TRBV27; clone size: few; CDR3 protein: CASSPPGGPHEQYF; CDR3 DNA: TGTGCCAGCAGTCCCCCGGGGGGTCCCCACGAGCAGTACTTC
D gene: TRBD1; J gene: TRBJ1-2; V gene: TRBV7-2; clone size: .; CDR3 protein: CASSHYQGGANYGYTF; CDR3 DNA: TGTGCCAGCAGCCATTATCAGGGGGGAGCTAACTATGGCTACACCTTC
D gene: .; J gene: TRBJ2-7; V gene: TRBV20-1; clone size: .; CDR3 protein: CSANSGATLYEQYF; CDR3 DNA: TGCAGTGCAAACTCAGGGGCTACCCTCTACGAGCAGTACTTC
D gene: TRBD2; J gene: TRBJ2-5; V gene: TRBV20-1; clone size: .; CDR3 protein: CSATHGTRQETQYF; CDR3 DNA: TGCAGTGCTACCCACGGGACTAGACAAGAGACCCAGTACTTC
D gene: .; J gene: TRBJ1-6; V gene: TRBV20-1; clone size: .; CDR3 protein: CSASTGISPLHF; CDR3 DNA: TGCAGTGCTAGTACAGGAATTTCACCCCTCCACTTT
D gene: .; J gene: TRBJ2-2; V gene: TRBV6-1; clone size: .; CDR3 protein: CASSPRRGVSGELFF; CDR3 DNA: TGTGCCAGCAGTCCGCGTCGGGGAGTGTCCGGGGAGCTGTTTTTT
D gene: TRBD1; J gene: TRBJ2-5; V gene: TRBV11-2; clone size: .; CDR3 protein: CASSFVLGQGPETQYF; CDR3 DNA: TGTGCCAGCAGCTTCGTATTAGGACAGGGCCCAGAGACCCAGTACTTC
D gene: .; J gene: TRBJ2-7; V gene: TRBV9; clone size: .; CDR3 protein: CASSVDEGRYEQYF; CDR3 DNA: TGTGCCAGCAGCGTAGATGAGGGGCGGTACGAGCAGTACTTC
D gene: .; J gene: TRBJ2-7; V gene: TRBV20-1; clone size: .; CDR3 protein: CSASPQGNYEQYF; CDR3 DNA: TGCAGTGCTAGCCCCCAGGGAAACTACGAGCAGTACTTC
D gene: TRBD1; J gene: TRBJ2-1; V gene: TRBV7-7; clone size: .; CDR3 protein: CASSPTPTGNEQFF; CDR3 DNA: TGTGCTAGCAGCCCCACTCCGACAGGGAATGAGCAGTTCTTC
D gene: TRBD2; J gene: TRBJ2-7; V gene: TRBV12-3/TRBV12-4; clone size: .; CDR3 protein: CASARGAAYEQYF; CDR3 DNA: TGTGCCAGCGCGCGGGGGGCCGCCTACGAGCAGTACTTC
D gene: .; J gene: TRBJ2-3; V gene: TRBV7-8; clone size: few; CDR3 protein: CASSKTSFGGSTDTQYF; CDR3 DNA: TGTGCCAGCAGCAAAACTAGCTTCGGGGGTAGCACAGATACGCAGTATTTT
D gene: .; J gene: TRBJ1-5; V gene: TRBV12-3/TRBV12-4; clone size: .; CDR3 protein: CASSLSRGGQPQHF; CDR3 DNA: TGTGCCAGCAGTTTATCCAGGGGCGGTCAGCCCCAGCATTTT
D gene: .; J gene: TRBJ1-1; V gene: TRBV2; clone size: .; CDR3 protein: CASSGSPNTEAFF; CDR3 DNA: TGTGCCAGCAGTGGAAGCCCGAACACTGAAGCTTTCTTT
D gene: .; J gene: TRBJ2-7; V gene: TRBV20-1; clone size: .; CDR3 protein: CSARGIGEQYF; CDR3 DNA: TGCAGTGCTAGGGGGATCGGCGAGCAGTACTTC
D gene: .; J gene: TRBJ2-7; V gene: TRBV4-3; clone size: .; CDR3 protein: CASSQDSSGPPYEQYF; CDR3 DNA: TGCGCCAGCAGCCAAGATAGCTCCGGGCCTCCTTACGAGCAGTACTTC
D gene: .; J gene: TRBJ1-2; V gene: TRBV5-1; clone size: .; CDR3 protein: CASSLGGKIYGYTF; CDR3 DNA: TGCGCCAGCAGCTTGGGGGGCAAAATCTATGGCTACACCTTC
D gene: .; J gene: TRBJ2-1; V gene: TRBV15; clone size: few; CDR3 protein: CATSRSQGGALLNEQFF; CDR3 DNA: TGTGCCACCAGCAGATCACAAGGAGGGGCTCTGCTCAATGAGCAGTTCTTC
D gene: .; J gene: TRBJ1-1; V gene: TRBV3-1; clone size: .; CDR3 protein: CASSQGGAGVNTEAFF; CDR3 DNA: TGTGCCAGCAGCCAAGGAGGGGCAGGAGTGAACACTGAAGCTTTCTTT
D gene: TRBD2; J gene: TRBJ2-3; V gene: TRBV5-8; clone size: few; CDR3 protein: CASSEGLGSTDTQYF; CDR3 DNA: TGTGCCAGCAGCGAGGGACTAGGGAGCACAGATACGCAGTATTTT
D gene: TRBD2; J gene: TRBJ2-4; V gene: TRBV15; clone size: .; CDR3 protein: CATSQWGGIQYF; CDR3 DNA: TGTGCCACCTCTCAGTGGGGGGGCATTCAGTACTTC
D gene: .; J gene: TRBJ2-7; V gene: TRBV12-3/TRBV12-4; clone size: few; CDR3 protein: CASSVTRSLYEQYF; CDR3 DNA: TGTGCCAGCAGTGTCACTAGAAGTCTCTACGAGCAGTACTTC
D gene: .; J gene: TRBJ1-1; V gene: TRBV20-1; clone size: few; CDR3 protein: CSASDRLNTEAFF; CDR3 DNA: TGCAGTGCTAGTGATAGATTGAACACTGAAGCTTTCTTT
D gene: TRBD1; J gene: TRBJ1-6; V gene: TRBV14; clone size: .; CDR3 protein: CASSSLTTGKNSPLHF; CDR3 DNA: TGTGCCAGCAGCTCCTTAACGACAGGGAAAAATTCACCCCTCCACTTT
D gene: TRBD1; J gene: TRBJ2-2; V gene: TRBV5-1; clone size: .; CDR3 protein: CASSPRTGNAGELFF; CDR3 DNA: TGCGCCAGCAGCCCTCGGACAGGGAACGCCGGGGAGCTGTTTTTT
D gene: .; J gene: TRBJ1-2; V gene: TRBV20-1; clone size: few; CDR3 protein: CSASPGDGYTF; CDR3 DNA: TGCAGTGCTAGTCCAGGTGATGGCTACACCTTC
D gene: .; J gene: TRBJ1-2; V gene: TRBV5-1; clone size: many; CDR3 protein: CASSLGGTPLGYTF; CDR3 DNA: TGCGCCAGCAGCCTGGGTGGGACACCCCTTGGCTACACCTTC
D gene: .; J gene: TRBJ2-7; V gene: TRBV18; clone size: .; CDR3 protein: CASSSDWLSYEQYF; CDR3 DNA: TGTGCCAGCTCATCGGACTGGCTGTCCTACGAGCAGTACTTC
D gene: TRBD1; J gene: TRBJ2-1; V gene: TRBV20-1; clone size: .; CDR3 protein: CRTDRGLNEQFF; CDR3 DNA: TGCAGGACCGACAGGGGGCTGAATGAGCAGTTCTTC
D gene: TRBD2; J gene: TRBJ2-5; V gene: TRBV12-3/TRBV12-4; clone size: few; CDR3 protein: CASSFGLAGQQETQYF; CDR3 DNA: TGTGCCAGCAGCTTCGGACTAGCGGGACAACAAGAGACCCAGTACTTC